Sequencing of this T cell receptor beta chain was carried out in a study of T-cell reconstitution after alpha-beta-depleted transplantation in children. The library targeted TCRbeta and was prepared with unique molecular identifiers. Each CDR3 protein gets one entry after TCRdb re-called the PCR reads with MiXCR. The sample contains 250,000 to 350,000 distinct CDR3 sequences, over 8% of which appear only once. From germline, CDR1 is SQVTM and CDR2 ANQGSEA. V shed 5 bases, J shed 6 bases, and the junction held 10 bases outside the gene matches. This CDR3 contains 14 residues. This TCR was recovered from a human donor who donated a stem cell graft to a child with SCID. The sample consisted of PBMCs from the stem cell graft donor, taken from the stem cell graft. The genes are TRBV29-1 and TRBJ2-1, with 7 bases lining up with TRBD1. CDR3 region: CSVRGGAEGNEQFF. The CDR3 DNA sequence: TGCAGCGTTCGAGGGGGCGCTGAGGGCAATGAGCAGTTCTTC.